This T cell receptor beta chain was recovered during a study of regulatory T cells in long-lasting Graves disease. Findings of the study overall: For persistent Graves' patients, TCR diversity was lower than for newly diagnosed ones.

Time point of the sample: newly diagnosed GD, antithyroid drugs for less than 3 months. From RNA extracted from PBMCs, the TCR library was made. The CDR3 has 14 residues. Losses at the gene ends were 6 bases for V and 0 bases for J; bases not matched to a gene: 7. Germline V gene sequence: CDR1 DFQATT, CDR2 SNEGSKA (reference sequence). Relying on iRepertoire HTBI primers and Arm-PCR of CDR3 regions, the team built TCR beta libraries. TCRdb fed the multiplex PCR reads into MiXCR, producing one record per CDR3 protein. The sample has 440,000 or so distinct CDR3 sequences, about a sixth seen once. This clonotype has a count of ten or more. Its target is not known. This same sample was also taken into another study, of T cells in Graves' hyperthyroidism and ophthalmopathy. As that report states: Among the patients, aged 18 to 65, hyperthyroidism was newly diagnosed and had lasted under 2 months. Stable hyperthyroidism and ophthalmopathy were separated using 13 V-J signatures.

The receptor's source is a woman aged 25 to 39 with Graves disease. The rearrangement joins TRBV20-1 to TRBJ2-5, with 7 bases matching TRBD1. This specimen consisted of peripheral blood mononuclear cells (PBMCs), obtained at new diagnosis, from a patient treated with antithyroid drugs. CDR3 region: CSAHTGEYQETQYF. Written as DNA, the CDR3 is TGCAGTGCACATACAGGGGAGTACCAAGAGACCCAGTACTTC.